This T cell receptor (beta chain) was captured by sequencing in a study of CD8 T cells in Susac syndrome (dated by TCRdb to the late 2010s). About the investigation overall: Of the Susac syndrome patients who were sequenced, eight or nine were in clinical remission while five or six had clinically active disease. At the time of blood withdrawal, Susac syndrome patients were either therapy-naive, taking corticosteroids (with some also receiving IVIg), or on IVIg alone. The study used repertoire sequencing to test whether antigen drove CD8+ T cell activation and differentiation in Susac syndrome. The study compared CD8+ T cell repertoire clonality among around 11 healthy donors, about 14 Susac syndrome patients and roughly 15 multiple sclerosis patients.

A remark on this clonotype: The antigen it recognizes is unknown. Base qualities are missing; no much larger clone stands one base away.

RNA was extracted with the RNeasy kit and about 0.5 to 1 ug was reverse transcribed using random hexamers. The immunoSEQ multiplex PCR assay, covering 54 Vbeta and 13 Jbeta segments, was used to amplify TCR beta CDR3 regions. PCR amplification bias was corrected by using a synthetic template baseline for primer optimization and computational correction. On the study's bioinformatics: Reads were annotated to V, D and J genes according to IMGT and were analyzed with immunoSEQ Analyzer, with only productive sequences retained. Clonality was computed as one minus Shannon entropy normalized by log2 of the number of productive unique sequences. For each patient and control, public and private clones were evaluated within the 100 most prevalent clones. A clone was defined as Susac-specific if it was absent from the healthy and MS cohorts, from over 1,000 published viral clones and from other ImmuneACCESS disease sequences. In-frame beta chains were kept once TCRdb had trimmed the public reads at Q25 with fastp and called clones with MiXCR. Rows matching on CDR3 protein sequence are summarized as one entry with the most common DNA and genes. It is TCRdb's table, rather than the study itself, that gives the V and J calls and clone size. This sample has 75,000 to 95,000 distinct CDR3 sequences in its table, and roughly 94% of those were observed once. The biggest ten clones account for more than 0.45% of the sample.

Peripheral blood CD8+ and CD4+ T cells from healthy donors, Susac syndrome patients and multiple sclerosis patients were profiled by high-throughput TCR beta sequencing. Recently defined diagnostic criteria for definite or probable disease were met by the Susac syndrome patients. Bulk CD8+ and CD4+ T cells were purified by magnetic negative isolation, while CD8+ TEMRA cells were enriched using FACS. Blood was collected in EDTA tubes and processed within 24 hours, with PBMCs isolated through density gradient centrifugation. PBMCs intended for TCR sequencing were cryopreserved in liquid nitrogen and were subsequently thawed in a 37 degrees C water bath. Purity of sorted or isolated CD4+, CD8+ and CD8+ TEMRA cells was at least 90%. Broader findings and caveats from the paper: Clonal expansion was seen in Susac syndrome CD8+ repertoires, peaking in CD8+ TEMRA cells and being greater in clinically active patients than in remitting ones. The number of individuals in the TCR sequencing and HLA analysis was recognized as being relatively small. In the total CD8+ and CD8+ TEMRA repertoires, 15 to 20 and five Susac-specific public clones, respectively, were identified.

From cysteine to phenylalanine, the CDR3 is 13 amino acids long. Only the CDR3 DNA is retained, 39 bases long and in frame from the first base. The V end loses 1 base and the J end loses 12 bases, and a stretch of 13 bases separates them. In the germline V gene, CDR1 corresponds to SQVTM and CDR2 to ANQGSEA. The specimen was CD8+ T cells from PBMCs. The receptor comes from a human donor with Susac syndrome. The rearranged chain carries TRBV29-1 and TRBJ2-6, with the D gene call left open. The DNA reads TGCAGCGTTGAAGGGCGGAGCCCTGGCGTCCTGACTTTC. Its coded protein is CSVEGRSPGVLTF.